One sample yielded the 10 T cell receptor beta chains listed below, sequenced in a study of response to subunit inactivated influenza vaccine. TCRdb processed the RT-PCR reads anew with MiXCR; each CDR3 protein has one entry. The sample holds about 500,000 distinct CDR3 sequences, 15% to 20% seen once. Sequencing was performed on CD4+ T cells sorted from PBMCs, taken less than 30 months after vaccination. The receptors were sampled from a man between 50 and 69 years old who received an inactivated influenza vaccine.

This clonotype was counted only a few times. The chain links TRBV7-2 to TRBJ1-1, with 7 bases aligning to TRBD1. The CDR3 length is 13 residues. The germline gives CDR1 SGHTA, CDR2 FQGNSA. V gave up 1 base and J gave up 5 bases; unmatched junction bases: 1. The DNA of the CDR3 is TGTGCCAGCAGCTTAGTGACAGGGACTGAAGCTTTCTTT. Its protein is CASSLVTGTEAFF.

This clonotype was seen a handful of times. The rearrangement links TRBV6-5 to TRBJ1-2; no clear D. Trimming stripped 6 bases from V and 4 bases from J, with 9 bases between. The CDR3 runs to 12 residues. CDR1 and CDR2 (germline): MNHEY, SVGAGI. The CDR3 DNA sequence: TGTGCCAGCAGCGGGCCCATCTATGGCTACACCTTC. Protein sequence: CASSGPIYGYTF.

The gene calls are TRBV20-1 and TRBJ1-1; no clear D. V was pared by 6 bases and J by 4 bases, with 27 bases between. CDR3 length equals 17 residues. Germline CDR1 reads DFQATT; CDR2 reads SNEGSKA (reference sequence). The CDR3 sequence: CSAPPRGLSLSVTEAFF. CDR3 nucleotide sequence: TGCAGTGCCCCCCCGCGCGGTTTGTCCTTGTCGGTCACTGAAGCTTTCTTT.

V usage is TRBV7-8 and J usage is TRBJ2-3; D is perhaps TRBD2 (6 bases). Between the trimmed V and J ends, which lost 3 bases and 2 bases, there was a span of 12 bases. The germline V gene encodes CDR1 SGHVS and CDR2 FQNEAQ. This CDR3 has 15 amino acids. The CDR3 bases are TGTGCCAGCAGCTTTAAAAGGACTAACACAGATACGCAGTATTTT. It codes for CASSFKRTNTDTQYF.

The sample holds many counts of this clonotype. V is TRBV4-3 and J is TRBJ2-1, with a possible D match to TRBD1 (5 bases). V gave up 2 bases and J gave up 4 bases, with 9 bases separating them. CDR1 and CDR2 (germline): LGHNA, YSLEER. The CDR3 is made up of 14 amino acids. CDR3 DNA: TGCGCCAGCAGCCAACTCGACAGATACAATGAGCAGTTCTTC. Its translation: CASSQLDRYNEQFF.

This chain links TRBV6-6 with TRBJ1-1, with unresolved D. V gave up 9 bases and J gave up 8 bases, with 10 bases separating them. The CDR3 contains 10 residues. Germline V gene sequence: CDR1 MNHNY, CDR2 SVGAGI (reference sequence). The CDR3 protein is CASNDREAFF. The CDR3 DNA follows: TGTGCCAGTAACGACCGAGAAGCTTTCTTT.

This clonotype appeared once. The CDR3, as DNA: TGCAGCGGGAGGGGGCTAGCGGGAGTAATAAATGAGCAGTTCTTC. This encodes CSGRGLAGVINEQFF. The chain is built from TRBV29-1 and TRBJ2-1, with 10 bases fitting TRBD2. The ends lost 7 bases at V and 7 bases at J; junction bases unmatched: 13. The germline CDR1 and CDR2 sequences are SQVTM and ANQGSEA. There are 15 residues in the CDR3.

This chain joins TRBV20-1 and TRBJ2-3; D could derive from TRBD1 or TRBD2 (5 bases each). Trimming stripped 3 bases from V and 0 bases from J, with 10 bases between. The CDR3 runs 14 residues. Germline V CDR1 and CDR2: DFQATT, SNEGSKA (reference sequence). CDR3 residues: CSARFGASTDTQYF. CDR3 bases: TGCAGTGCTAGGTTCGGGGCTAGCACAGATACGCAGTATTTT.

This clonotype was picked up a small number of times. V usage is TRBV12-3 or TRBV12-4 and J usage is TRBJ2-7; D is ambiguous. V was clipped by 6 bases and J by 4 bases, with 13 bases between them. This CDR3 has 13 amino acids. CDR3 coding DNA: TGTGCCAGCAGGGCCCCCTCGAGTTACGAGCAGTACTTC. As protein: CASRAPSSYEQYF.

This chain joins TRBV10-3 and TRBJ2-5, with D perhaps being TRBD1 or TRBD2 (5 bases each). This CDR3 has 12 residues. Germline-derived CDR1 and CDR2 are ENHRY and SYGVKD. The V end was cut by 6 bases, the J end by 1 base, with 6 bases between. The CDR3 sequence is CAIRGTQETQYF. DNA for the CDR3: TGTGCCATCAGGGGGACCCAAGAGACCCAGTACTTC.